This passage covers 29 T cell receptor beta chains from one sample sequenced in a study of blood T cell repertoires in COVID-19. Produced via immunoSEQ multiplex PCR; TCRdb's table is partial and in-frame only. This sample has around 150,000 clones; 65% to 90% occur once, and the top ten carry approximately 8%. The sequencing sample was made of peripheral blood. The receptor set was obtained from a man aged 60-69 years with acute or convalescent COVID-19.

This clone was detected only once. CDR3 amino acids: CASSINAVQRFLDEKLFF. The CDR3 bases are TGTGCCAGTAGTATAAATGCGGTGCAACGCTTTTTGGATGAAAAACTGTTTTTT. This chain joins TRBV19 and TRBJ1-4; no reliable D call. V was pared by 2 bases and J by 6 bases, with 22 bases between. The CDR3 has 18 amino acids. Germline V gene lookup returns CDR1 LNHDA and CDR2 SQIVND (reference sequence).

The chain carries TRBV11-2 and TRBJ1-6, with 9 bases fitting TRBD1. The CDR3 is 14 residues long. CDR1 is SGHAT and CDR2 is FQNNGV in the germline V gene. With V trimmed by 5 bases and J by 10 bases, 6 bases remained unmatched. CDR3 sequence: CASSTDRGNSPLHF. Written as DNA, the CDR3 is TGTGCCAGCAGCACAGACAGGGGGAACTCACCCCTCCACTTT. Based on the CDR3 plus reference TRBV11-2 and TRBJ1-6, the full variable domain is EAGVAQSPRYKIIEKRQSVAFWCNPISGHATLYWYQQILGQGPKLLIQFQNNGVVDDSQLPKDRFSAERLKGVDSTLKIQPAKLEDSAVYLCASSTDRGNSPLHFGNGTRLTVT.

The chain uses TRBV28 and TRBJ1-2; no definite D call. This CDR3 has 13 amino acids. Per the germline V gene, CDR1 is MDHEN and CDR2 is SYDVKM. V dropped 3 bases and J dropped 4 bases, with 9 bases sitting between them. The CDR3 DNA reads TGTGCCAGCAGTTTCCAGTCTGGCTATGGCTACACCTTC. It encodes CASSFQSGYGYTF.

CDR3 sequence reads: CASSLLAGLVTNEQFF. The CDR3 DNA reads TGTGCCAGCAGCTTATTGGCGGGACTAGTTACCAATGAGCAGTTCTTC. The chain carries TRBV7-9 and TRBJ2-1; 8 bases are a match to TRBD2. This CDR3 is built from 16 residues. V lost 2 bases and J lost 6; bases outside the gene matches: 9. Germline CDR1 is SEHNR and CDR2 is FQNEAQ (reference sequence).

V is TRBV5-1 and J is TRBJ2-7; 10 bases map to TRBD1. CDR3 size: 16 residues. V gave up 3 bases and J gave up 5 bases; unmatched junction bases: 11. Germline CDR1 and CDR2: SGHRS and YFSETQ. The CDR3 DNA reads TGCGCCAGCAGCTCAGGGACAGGGGTAATCGAGGACGAGCAGTACTTC. Its protein is CASSSGTGVIEDEQYF.

The rearrangement joins TRBV2 to TRBJ1-2, with 11 nucleotides matching TRBD1. J was trimmed by 5 bases and V by 2 bases; bases with no gene match: 4. This CDR3 has 15 residues. The germline V gene has CDR1 SNHLY and CDR2 FYNNEI. CDR3: CASSEPGQGAYGYTF. The DNA for the CDR3 is TGTGCCAGCAGTGAACCTGGACAGGGGGCTTATGGCTACACCTTC. Together with reference TRBV2 and TRBJ1-2, the CDR3 gives the full variable domain: EPEVTQTPSHQVTQMGQEVILRCVPISNHLYFYWYRQILGQKVEFLVSFYNNEISEKSEIFDDQFSVERPDGSNFTLKIRSTKLEDSAMYFCASSEPGQGAYGYTFGSGTRLTVV.

V and J are TRBV4-1 and TRBJ1-2; 7 bases line up with TRBD1. Germline trimming cut 5 bases from V and 8 bases from J; bases unmatched to any gene: 17. The germline V gene encodes CDR1 MGHRA and CDR2 YSYEKL. This CDR3 spans 16 amino acids. The CDR3: CASSVDRTGDMGGYTF. Written as DNA, the CDR3 is TGCGCCAGCAGCGTGGATAGGACAGGCGATATGGGGGGCTACACCTTC.

The chain carries TRBV4-1 and TRBJ1-5; 7 bases line up with TRBD1. Germline assignment: CDR1 MGHRA and CDR2 YSYEKL. The CDR3 extends over 16 amino acids. The J segment lost 2 bases and the V segment lost 3 bases, leaving 7 bases of the junction unmatched. The CDR3 bases are TGCGCCAGCAGCCAGAGACAGGGTTTACGCAATCAGCCCCAGCATTTT. Translating gives CASSQRQGLRNQPQHF.

The chain joins TRBV11-2 to TRBJ2-2, with 9 bases identical to TRBD2. The CDR3 consists of 17 residues. Trimming cost V 0 bases and J 5 bases; bases outside gene matches: 7. CDR1 SGHAT and CDR2 FQNNGV come from the germline V gene. The CDR3: CASSLDPGLAGTGELFF. The CDR3, as DNA: TGTGCCAGCAGCTTAGATCCGGGCCTAGCGGGAACCGGGGAGCTGTTTTTT.

CDR3 nucleotide sequence: TGTGCCAGCAGTAGGGAGCTTAATAGCAATCAGCCCCAGCATTTT. Its translation: CASSRELNSNQPQHF. This chain connects TRBV6-5 to TRBJ1-5; D gene uncertain. Germline assignment: CDR1 MNHEY and CDR2 SVGAGI. The CDR3 has 15 amino acids. The germline V and J ends were trimmed by 5 bases and 0 bases, with 11 bases remaining between them.

The chain couples TRBV10-2 to TRBJ2-2, with TRBD2 matching over 7 bases. The V gene end was trimmed by 6 bases and the J gene end by 6 bases; junction bases not matched to a gene: 13. Germline values: CDR1 WSHSY, CDR2 SAAADI. The CDR3 length is 16 residues. The CDR3 is CASSRSGAGGAGELFF. The DNA of the CDR3 is TGCGCCAGCAGCCGCAGCGGGGCTGGGGGGGCCGGGGAGCTGTTTTTT.

The V gene is TRBV10-1, the J gene TRBJ1-1; possibly TRBD1 for D (6 bases). Deletions cut 4 bases from V and 1 base from J, with 10 bases between. CDR3 length: 14 amino acids. The germline gives CDR1 WNHNN, CDR2 SYGVQD (reference sequence). The CDR3 protein is CASSATRGNTEAFF. The CDR3 bases are TGCGCCAGCAGTGCCACCAGGGGGAACACTGAAGCTTTCTTT.

This rearrangement joins TRBV4-2 to TRBJ2-2; 10 bases are a match to TRBD2. The V gene end was trimmed by 4 bases and the J gene end by 5 bases; junction bases not matched to a gene: 4. Germline lookup yields CDR1 LGHNA and CDR2 YNFKEQ. This CDR3 comprises 15 residues. This chain's CDR3 is CASSPGGLATGELFF. In DNA form, the CDR3 reads TGTGCCAGCAGCCCAGGGGGACTAGCGACCGGGGAGCTGTTTTTT.

Written as DNA, the CDR3 is TGTGCCAGTAGTATAGCGGCTAATGAAAAACTGTTTTTT. This encodes CASSIAANEKLFF. V gene TRBV19 combines with J gene TRBJ1-4; D remains unclear. Trimming stripped 1 base from V and 3 bases from J, with 3 bases between. Looked up from germline, CDR1 is LNHDA and CDR2 is SQIVND (reference sequence). The CDR3 covers 13 residues.

The CDR3 DNA follows: TGTGCCAGCACCCTCCGAGGGCAAGCTTTCTTT. Its translation is CASTLRGQAFF. V is TRBV28 and J is TRBJ1-1; D is undetermined. Germline lookup yields CDR1 MDHEN and CDR2 SYDVKM. The CDR3 totals 11 residues. V shed 7 bases and J shed 9 bases, with 12 bases lying between them.

The chain joins TRBV7-9 to TRBJ1-5; 10 positions agree with TRBD1. The junction had 5 bases not matched to a gene; V was cut back by 5 bases and J by 4 bases. Germline V gene sequence: CDR1 SEHNR, CDR2 FQNEAQ (reference sequence). The CDR3 length is 15 residues. The CDR3 coding sequence is TGTGCCAGCAGCCCCGGGACAGGGGAGAATCAGCCCCAGCATTTT. It yields the protein CASSPGTGENQPQHF.

This clone was counted between two and nine times. The chain carries TRBV10-3 and TRBJ1-2; 9 positions agree with TRBD1. Looked up from germline, CDR1 is ENHRY and CDR2 is SYGVKD. V trimming: 5 bases; J trimming: 2 bases; junction bases outside the gene matches: 6. CDR3 length: 15 residues. Here the CDR3 reads CAISRQGGQNYGYTF. Written as DNA, the CDR3 is TGTGCCATCAGTAGACAGGGGGGTCAGAACTATGGCTACACCTTC.

The V gene is TRBV4-1, the J gene TRBJ1-1; weak D call: TRBD1 (6 bases). CDR3 length: 12 residues. Germline CDR1 is MGHRA and CDR2 is YSYEKL. V dropped 4 bases and J dropped 5 bases, with 8 bases sitting between them. CDR3 in DNA: TGCGCCAGCAGCCGGCAGGGGACTGAAGCTTTCTTT. Translated: CASSRQGTEAFF.

The rearrangement uses TRBV5-1 and TRBJ2-1, with 9 bases lining up with TRBD2. The CDR3 is made up of 15 amino acids. V was clipped by 6 bases and J by 8 bases; unmatched bases: 12. Germline CDR1 reads SGHRS; CDR2 reads YFSETQ. CDR3: CASIEGSGSSYEQFF. CDR3 nucleotide sequence: TGCGCCAGCATCGAAGGTAGCGGGAGTAGCTATGAGCAGTTCTTC.

CDR3 bases: TGTGCCAGCAGCCCAGGAGGGAATCAGCCCCAGCATTTT. Translating gives CASSPGGNQPQHF. The chain joins TRBV7-9 to TRBJ1-5, with D uncertain. CDR1 is SEHNR, CDR2 FQNEAQ, per germline (reference sequence). The CDR3 covers 13 residues. V was cut by 5 bases and J by 4 bases, with 9 bases left in between.

This sequence joins TRBV10-3 and TRBJ2-5; TRBD1 matches 7 bases. The CDR3 contains 18 residues. Germline V gene lookup returns CDR1 ENHRY and CDR2 SYGVKD. The ends lost 3 bases at V and 4 bases at J; junction bases unmatched: 17. CDR3 region: CAISDSGGLGGAGETQYF. CDR3 coding DNA: TGTGCCATCAGTGACTCCGGTGGGCTAGGGGGCGCAGGAGAGACCCAGTACTTC.

CDR3 coding DNA: TGTGCCCTGCCCCGTGCGATGAGCTCTAGCGGGAGGGCGGATACGCAGTATTTT. Encoded protein: CALPRAMSSSGRADTQYF. This chain connects TRBV9 to TRBJ2-3; 12 positions match TRBD2. Germline V gene lookup returns CDR1 SGDLS and CDR2 YYNGEE. The V gene end was trimmed by 10 bases and the J gene end by 6 bases; junction bases not matched to a gene: 21. This CDR3 is built from 18 residues.

This chain joins TRBV15 and TRBJ1-4, with D perhaps TRBD1 (6 bases). Trimming took off 0 bases at V and 8 bases at J, with 19 bases between the two ends. Germline V lookup: CDR1 LNHNV, CDR2 YYDKDF (reference sequence). CDR3 length: 17 residues. For the CDR3, the DNA is TGTGCCACCAGCAGAGATTCAGTCGGCAGGGGCGGGGAAAAACTGTTTTTT. Encoded protein: CATSRDSVGRGGEKLFF.

This chain connects TRBV27 to TRBJ2-2; 10 nucleotides line up with TRBD2. J lost 5 bases, V lost 2 bases, and 8 bases had no gene match. Per the germline V gene, CDR1 is MNHEY and CDR2 is SMNVEV (reference sequence). The CDR3 contains 17 residues. The CDR3 DNA sequence: TGTGCCAGCAGTTTAGTGGGAGCGGGAGGGCCGACCGGGGAGCTGTTTTTT. It translates to CASSLVGAGGPTGELFF.

The chain uses TRBV11-3 and TRBJ2-2; 10 bases map to TRBD1. Germline V gives CDR1 SGHNT, CDR2 YENEEA. With V trimmed by 5 bases and J by 7 bases, 10 bases remained unmatched. The CDR3 consists of 16 residues. CDR3: CASSLGTGANRGELFF. DNA of the CDR3: TGTGCCAGCAGCCTAGGGACAGGGGCCAATCGCGGGGAGCTGTTTTTT. The entire variable domain, with the rest obtained from reference TRBV11-3 and TRBJ2-2, is as follows: EAGVVQSPRYKIIEKKQPVAFWCNPISGHNTLYWYLQNLGQGPELLIRYENEEAVDDSQLPKDRFSAERLKGVDSTLKIQPAELGDSAVYLCASSLGTGANRGELFFGEGSRLTVL.

This rearrangement joins TRBV4-1 to TRBJ2-5, with 12 bases identical to TRBD2. The trim removed 2 bases at V and 6 bases at J, leaving 4 bases unmatched. The CDR3 consists of 15 residues. Germline V gene lookup returns CDR1 MGHRA and CDR2 YSYEKL. CDR3: CASSQPTSGSQTQYF. The CDR3 region has the DNA TGCGCCAGCAGCCAACCGACTAGCGGGAGTCAGACCCAGTACTTC.

This chain joins TRBV28 and TRBJ1-5; the D gene is possibly TRBD1 (6 bases). CDR1 and CDR2 from the germline V gene are MDHEN and SYDVKM. V lost 0 bases, J lost 7 bases, and 16 bases lay in between. The CDR3 has 16 amino acids. As DNA, the CDR3 is TGTGCCAGCAGTTTATGGGCAGCAGGGGATGAACAGCCCCAGCATTTT. Protein product: CASSLWAAGDEQPQHF. Full variable domain (missing parts from reference TRBV28 and TRBJ1-5): DVKVTQSSRYLVKRTGEKVFLECVQDMDHENMFWYRQDPGLGLRLIYFSYDVKMKEKGDIPEGYSVSREKKERFSLILESASTNQTSMYLCASSLWAAGDEQPQHFGDGTRLSIL.

The genes are TRBV3-1 (or the pseudogene TRBV3-2) and TRBJ1-2; D is uncertain. The ends were cut back, 4 bases at V and 1 base at J, with 16 bases in the middle. CDR1 and CDR2 from the germline V gene are LGHDT and YNNKEL (reference sequence). The length of the CDR3 is 16 residues. The CDR3 here is CASSRLLSSRNYGYTF. As DNA, the CDR3 is TGTGCCAGCAGCCGCTTACTGTCGAGTCGTAACTATGGCTACACCTTC.

The rearrangement uses TRBV3-1 (or the pseudogene TRBV3-2) and TRBJ1-3, with no clear D. Germline CDR1 reads LGHDT; CDR2 reads YNNKEL (reference sequence). This CDR3 contains 14 residues. The V and J ends lost 5 bases and 0 bases respectively, with 8 bases between them. CDR3 sequence (DNA): TGTGCCAGCAGCGCGAGGGACTCTGGAAACACCATATATTTT. Its translation: CASSARDSGNTIYF.